This record concerns one T cell receptor (beta chain) sequence. What it recognizes is unknown. Other DNA sequences from this sample encode an identical CDR3 as well. This sample was included in a study of beta chain features in type 1 diabetes. Study results and limitations: Moderate but significant shortening of TCRB CDR3s was recorded in all four CD4+ subsets from Type 1 diabetes patients. A potential influence of HLA type upon TCRB rearrangement remained unresolved herein.

Of the isolated RNA, all was reverse transcribed, and so the sequenced material was expressed TCRB transcripts. Generated by immunoSEQ multiplex PCR, the TCRdb table keeps only in-frame clones and is missing some. The data contain about 350,000 clones, roughly a fifth of them singletons. Germline CDR1 is SGHRS and CDR2 is YFSETQ. This CDR3 contains 13 residues. V was cut by 0 bases and J by 4 bases, with 7 bases left in between. The chain employs TRBV5-1 and TRBJ1-2; D remains ambiguous. The receptor's source is a woman between 18 and 29 years old in good health. Sequencing was performed on naive CD4+ T cells from blood. In DNA form, the CDR3 reads TGCGCCAGCAGCTTGGCGGGATCCTATGGCTACACCTTC. Translation gives CASSLAGSYGYTF. The variable domain in full, completed from reference TRBV5-1 and TRBJ1-2, reads KAGVTQTPRYLIKTRGQQVTLSCSPISGHRSVSWYQQTPGQGLQFLFEYFSETQRNKGNFPGRFSGRQFSNSRSEMNVSTLELGDSALYLCASSLAGSYGYTFGSGTRLTVV.